The 28 T cell receptor beta chains listed next were all sequenced from one sample in a study of T cell repertoires in cytomegalovirus infection. TCRdb recomputed calls from the reads with MiXCR, one row per CDR3 protein. The table lists 700,000 to 900,000 distinct CDR3 sequences, 29% of them singletons. These receptors are not linked to any known antigen. Source: cultured CD8+ T cells from PBMCs, taken from culture after CMV antigen stimulation. The receptors stem from a human donor in good health (CMV status not recorded). Some clones in this sample may be carry-over from other donors' samples.

The rearrangement joins TRBV27 to TRBJ2-1; 9 bases are shared with TRBD1. The CDR3 is 17 amino acids. J was trimmed by 5 bases and V by 6 bases; bases with no gene match: 14. The germline V gene encodes CDR1 MNHEY and CDR2 SMNVEV (reference sequence). CDR3 protein: CASRGGQGGLGDNEQFF. CDR3 DNA sequence: TGTGCCAGCAGGGGGGGACAGGGCGGCTTAGGGGACAATGAGCAGTTCTTC.

A few counts support this clonotype. V usage is TRBV7-9 and J usage is TRBJ1-4, with a tentative D call TRBD1 (6 bases). The germline V gene encodes CDR1 SEHNR and CDR2 FQNEAQ (reference sequence). The CDR3 covers 18 residues. Deletions cut 5 bases from V and 0 bases from J, with 19 bases between. Written as DNA, the CDR3 is TGTGCCAGCAGCGAGTGGACAGCAGAAATTTCAACTAATGAAAAACTGTTTTTT. Translation: CASSEWTAEISTNEKLFF.

This clonotype has at least ten counts. The junction does not match germline at one end; this may be a read error. This chain connects TRBV7-8 to TRBJ2-1, with TRBD2 as a possible D gene (6 bases). The CDR3 runs 14 residues. Germline-derived CDR1 and CDR2 are SGHVS and FQNEAQ. CDR3 sequence reads: CASSLGGDYNEQFF. The DNA for the CDR3 is TGTGCCAGCAGTTTAGGCGGGGACTACAATGAGCAGTTCTTC.

The V gene is TRBV11-2, the J gene TRBJ1-3, with D possibly matching TRBD1 (6 bases). Trimming left V 3 bases short and J 4 bases short, with 16 bases between. Germline V gene sequence: CDR1 SGHAT, CDR2 FQNNGV. The CDR3 runs 16 residues. CDR3 residues: CASSFWTAIGGNTIYF. In DNA form, the CDR3 reads TGTGCCAGCAGCTTCTGGACAGCGATAGGGGGAAACACCATATATTTT.

This clonotype was counted many times. This rearrangement joins TRBV7-3 to TRBJ2-1; 7 nucleotides line up with TRBD2. Trimming took 1 base from V and 8 from J; bases not matched to a gene: 11. The CDR3 totals 16 residues. Germline CDR1 reads SGHTA; CDR2 reads FQGTGA. CDR3: CASSLIVRGVRDEQFF. CDR3 DNA sequence: TGTGCCAGCAGCTTAATCGTCCGGGGGGTTAGGGATGAGCAGTTCTTC.

This clonotype was observed at least ten times. The chain recombines TRBV7-8 with TRBJ1-6; D call uncertain. CDR3 length equals 16 residues. The V gene's germline CDR1 is SGHVS and CDR2 FQNEAQ. The V and J ends lost 5 bases and 8 bases respectively, with 19 bases between them. CDR3 protein: CASSMKVGGRDSPLHF. The CDR3 coding sequence is TGTGCCAGCAGCATGAAAGTGGGTGGACGAGATTCACCCCTCCACTTT.

This chain links TRBV20-1 with TRBJ2-3; TRBD1 agrees at 10 bases. The germline V gene encodes CDR1 DFQATT and CDR2 SNEGSKA (reference sequence). Losses at the gene ends were 8 bases for V and 1 base for J; bases not matched to a gene: 6. The CDR3 extends over 14 amino acids. The CDR3 is CSPRGTGGTDTQYF. CDR3 in DNA: TGCAGTCCCCGCGGGACAGGGGGCACAGATACGCAGTATTTT.

V usage is TRBV10-3 and J usage is TRBJ2-4; 13 bases map to TRBD2. This CDR3 spans 17 amino acids. V lost 0 bases and J lost 8; bases outside the gene matches: 7. The germline CDR1 and CDR2 sequences are ENHRY and SYGVKD. The CDR3 DNA sequence: TGTGCCATCAGTGAGTCGCCGGGACTAGCGGGGAAGTACATTCAGTACTTC. Translation gives CAISESPGLAGKYIQYF.

This clonotype was seen more than once but under ten times. The V and J genes are TRBV24-1 and TRBJ2-1, with TRBD2 matching over 9 bases. This CDR3 has 14 amino acids. Germline trimming cut 8 bases from V and 6 bases from J; bases unmatched to any gene: 7. The germline V gene encodes CDR1 KGHDR and CDR2 SFDVKD. In nucleotides, the CDR3 is TGTGCCACCACTAGCGGGACAGCCAGCAATGAGCAGTTCTTC. It codes for CATTSGTASNEQFF.

This clonotype was detected only a few times. The V call is TRBV27, the J call TRBJ1-1; TRBD1 matches at 8 bases. Germline loops: CDR1 MNHEY, CDR2 SMNVEV (reference sequence). The junction had 8 bases not matched to a gene; V was cut back by 4 bases and J by 4 bases. The CDR3 extends over 15 amino acids. CDR3 protein: CASSYAQGAVTEAFF. CDR3 bases: TGTGCCAGCAGTTACGCGCAGGGGGCGGTCACTGAAGCTTTCTTT.

This clonotype was detected only a few times. The V and J genes are TRBV20-1 and TRBJ2-1, with 7 positions matching TRBD2. With 3 bases clipped from V and 6 bases from J, the junction kept 5 bases outside the gene matches. The CDR3 contains 13 residues. Germline V gene lookup returns CDR1 DFQATT and CDR2 SNEGSKA (reference sequence). DNA for the CDR3: TGCAGTGCTAGTAGGAGCGGGGTCAATGAGCAGTTCTTC. Its protein product is CSASRSGVNEQFF.

The genes are TRBV29-1 and TRBJ2-1, with 8 bases aligning to TRBD1. V lost 6 bases to trimming and J lost 7 bases; unmatched junction nucleotides: 5. The CDR3 sequence is 12 residues long. CDR1 is SQVTM and CDR2 is ANQGSEA in the germline V gene. CDR3 coding DNA: TGCAGCGTACAGGGGGGTGGGAATGAGCAGTTCTTC. Translating it yields CSVQGGGNEQFF.

The chain has TRBV7-9 and TRBJ1-6; 8 bases line up with TRBD1. Germline V lookup: CDR1 SEHNR, CDR2 FQNEAQ (reference sequence). V lost 4 bases, J lost 7 bases, and 9 bases stayed unmatched. This CDR3 region has 16 residues. CDR3 protein: CASSSSQGAQNSPLHF. The CDR3 coding sequence is TGTGCCAGCAGCTCAAGCCAGGGGGCCCAGAATTCACCCCTCCACTTT.

This clonotype was recorded only once. The V call is TRBV2, the J call TRBJ1-2; a weak D match, TRBD1 (5 bases). Looked up from germline, CDR1 is SNHLY and CDR2 is FYNNEI. Trimming stripped 8 bases from V and 0 bases from J, with 19 bases between. CDR3 size: 16 residues. The CDR3 here is CASPGLGDGTNYGYTF. The CDR3 DNA reads as TGTGCCAGCCCCGGTCTGGGGGATGGAACTAACTATGGCTACACCTTC.

The genes are TRBV15 and TRBJ1-5; no firm D call. V lost 1 base and J 1 base, leaving 5 bases between the germline ends. The CDR3 spans 14 residues. Germline V gene lookup returns CDR1 LNHNV and CDR2 YYDKDF (reference sequence). CDR3 coding DNA: TGTGCCACCAGCAGAGCCAGAAGCAATCAGCCCCAGCATTTT. It encodes CATSRARSNQPQHF.

V usage is TRBV29-1 and J usage is TRBJ2-1; 8 bases match TRBD2. CDR1 is SQVTM, CDR2 ANQGSEA, per germline. After removal of 6 bases from V and 2 bases from J, the junction contained 12 bases not matched to a gene. The CDR3 is made up of 16 amino acids. CDR3 DNA: TGCAGCGTCCAAGGGGGGCGGGGGGCCACCTACAATGAGCAGTTCTTC. Translating gives CSVQGGRGATYNEQFF.

The V gene is TRBV5-4, the J gene TRBJ2-7; TRBD1 matches 7 bases. This CDR3 region has 14 residues. CDR1 and CDR2 from the germline V gene are SGHNT and YYREEE (reference sequence). V lost 2 bases, J lost 2 bases, and 4 bases stayed unmatched. CDR3 loop: CASSLQGIPYEQYV. CDR3 DNA sequence: TGTGCCAGCAGCTTACAGGGGATACCCTACGAGCAGTACGTC.

Notes on this clonotype: Germline and junction disagree at one end, which may indicate a read error. CDR3 DNA: TGTGCCAACAGTTCTGACAGGGCGGATCAGCCCCAGCATTTT. Encoded protein: CANSSDRADQPQHF. This chain connects TRBV12-3 or TRBV12-4 to TRBJ1-5; TRBD1 matches at 7 bases. The CDR3 runs 14 residues.

The chain couples TRBV3-1 to TRBJ2-1, with 10 bases matching TRBD1. The CDR3 length is 16 residues. Germline V lookup: CDR1 LGHDT, CDR2 YNNKEL (reference sequence). V lost 2 bases to trimming and J lost 3 bases; unmatched junction nucleotides: 4. The CDR3 DNA reads TGTGCCAGCAGCCAACTGGACAGGGGGGACTACAATGAGCAGTTCTTC. This encodes CASSQLDRGDYNEQFF.

The rearrangement links TRBV7-8 to TRBJ2-7, with 7 bases that match TRBD1. The CDR3 loop spans 15 amino acids. Germline trimming cut 2 bases from V and 5 bases from J; bases unmatched to any gene: 9. Looked up from germline, CDR1 is SGHVS and CDR2 is FQNEAQ. In DNA, the CDR3 is TGTGCCAGCAGCTTATGGGACAGCCTAATCCACGAGCAGTACTTC. Its protein is CASSLWDSLIHEQYF.

The chain employs TRBV5-6 and TRBJ2-3; tentatively, D is TRBD2 (6 bases). Germline CDR1 is SGHDT and CDR2 is YYEEEE. CDR3 length: 14 residues. V lost 6 bases to trimming and J lost 2 bases, with 13 bases between them. CDR3 in amino acids: CASTSDYSTDTQYF. The CDR3 nucleotides are TGTGCCAGCACCTCGGACTACTCCACAGATACGCAGTATTTT.

This clonotype occurred many times. Here the CDR3 DNA reads TGTGCCAGCAGCGTAGGACTAGTTCTCCATGAGCAGTTCTTC. This translates into CASSVGLVLHEQFF. V is TRBV7-8 and J is TRBJ2-1; 7 bases match TRBD2. Trimming at V came to 5 bases and at J to 8 bases, leaving 9 bases not matched to a gene. The length of the CDR3 is 14 residues. The V gene's germline CDR1 is SGHVS and CDR2 FQNEAQ.

This clonotype was detected a few times. The chain employs TRBV7-6 and TRBJ2-7, with 7 positions matching TRBD2. With 5 bases clipped from V and 3 bases from J, the junction kept 4 bases outside the gene matches. Germline V gene data show CDR1 as SGHVS and CDR2 as FNYEAQ. There are 13 residues in the CDR3. CDR3 residues: CASSPGLGYEQYF. The CDR3 nucleotides read TGTGCCAGCAGCCCCGGACTAGGCTACGAGCAGTACTTC. Filled out from reference TRBV7-6 and TRBJ2-7, the complete variable domain reads GAGVSQSPRYKVTKRGQDVALRCDPISGHVSLYWYRQALGQGPEFLTYFNYEAQQDKSGLPNDRFSAERPEGSISTLTIQRTEQRDSAMYRCASSPGLGYEQYFGPGTRLTVT.

This chain uses TRBV5-5 with TRBJ2-3; 10 bases are shared with TRBD2. The CDR3 extends over 17 amino acids. Germline V gene data show CDR1 as SGHKS and CDR2 as YYEKEE (reference sequence). V dropped 3 bases and J dropped 4; count of bases not matched to a gene: 11. The CDR3 loop reads CASSWFSGGSVADTQYF. In DNA, the CDR3 is TGTGCCAGCAGCTGGTTTAGCGGGGGGTCGGTCGCAGATACGCAGTATTTT.

The rearrangement links TRBV24-1 to TRBJ2-1; 9 nucleotides line up with TRBD2. Germline values: CDR1 KGHDR, CDR2 SFDVKD. The CDR3 is 13 residues long. The V gene end was trimmed by 6 bases and the J gene end by 6 bases; junction bases not matched to a gene: 2. In nucleotides, the CDR3 is TGTGCCACCAGTAGGACTAGCGCCAATGAGCAGTTCTTC. Its protein product is CATSRTSANEQFF.

The genes are TRBV6-5 and TRBJ2-3, with a tentative D call TRBD1 (7 bases). Germline assignment: CDR1 MNHEY and CDR2 SVGAGI. With 7 bases removed from V and 8 bases from J, the gap between germline ends came to 31 bases. The CDR3 runs to 18 residues. The CDR3 coding sequence is TGTGCCAGCAACCCCCAGGGGGGTGGACAGTCTGGGAGAGGTACGCAGTATTTT. This translates into CASNPQGGGQSGRGTQYF.

This clonotype occurred a few times. The rearrangement joins TRBV4-3 to TRBJ2-3; D may be TRBD1 (5 bases). The germline V and J ends were trimmed by 2 bases and 8 bases, with 38 bases remaining between them. Germline V gene data show CDR1 as LGHNA and CDR2 as YSLEER. The CDR3 has 22 residues. CDR3: CASSQSKDIVSAHYPPIGTQYF. The CDR3 DNA sequence: TGCGCCAGCAGCCAATCTAAGGACATCGTTAGTGCCCACTACCCACCCATAGGTACGCAGTATTTT.

The rearrangement links TRBV6-8 to TRBJ2-3, with D perhaps matching TRBD2 (7 bases). Trimming removed 6 bases at V and 1 base at J, with 17 bases between. CDR1 is MNHGY, CDR2 SAAAGT, per germline. The CDR3 is 16 residues long. In DNA, the CDR3 is TGTGCCAGCAGCACCGAATGGGGGGGCGGCACAGATACGCAGTATTTT. It translates to CASSTEWGGGTDTQYF.